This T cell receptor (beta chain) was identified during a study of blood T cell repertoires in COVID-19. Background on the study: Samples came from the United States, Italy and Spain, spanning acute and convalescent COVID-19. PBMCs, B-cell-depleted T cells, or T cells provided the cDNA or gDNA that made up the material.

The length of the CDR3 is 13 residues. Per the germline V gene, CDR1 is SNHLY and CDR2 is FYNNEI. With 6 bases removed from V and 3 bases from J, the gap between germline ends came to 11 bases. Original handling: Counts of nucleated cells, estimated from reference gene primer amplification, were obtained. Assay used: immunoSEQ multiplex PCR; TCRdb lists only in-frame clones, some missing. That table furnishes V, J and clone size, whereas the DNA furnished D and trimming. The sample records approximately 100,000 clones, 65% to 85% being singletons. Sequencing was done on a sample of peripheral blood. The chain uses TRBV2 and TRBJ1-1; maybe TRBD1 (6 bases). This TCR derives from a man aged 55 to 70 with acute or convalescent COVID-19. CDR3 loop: CASSEQGDTEAFF. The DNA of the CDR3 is TGTGCCAGCAGCGAACAGGGTGACACTGAAGCTTTCTTT.